This TCR beta chain was sequenced during a study of T cells in Graves' hyperthyroidism and ophthalmopathy. Template material for amplifying TCR beta CDR3 regions consisted of RNA transcripts. First-round RT-PCR targeting the TCR CDR3 was performed with the HTBI primer set. TCRdb itself ran the multiplex PCR reads through MiXCR, one entry per CDR3 protein. The table shows about 260,000 distinct CDR3 sequences, with around 25% occurring only once. This clonotype has a count of ten or more. The germline V and J ends were trimmed by 9 bases and 2 bases, with 10 bases remaining between them. Per the germline V gene, CDR1 is SGHAT and CDR2 is FQNNGV. The CDR3 consists of 12 residues.

The clonotype originates from a man in his forties or fifties with Graves' hyperthyroidism that later progressed to Graves' ophthalmopathy. V gene TRBV11-2 combines with J gene TRBJ1-1, with a tentative D call TRBD1 (6 bases). The sequenced sample consisted of blood. CDR3 sequence (DNA): TGTGCCAGTCGACAGGCCAACACTGAAGCTTTCTTT. The encoded protein is CASRQANTEAFF.